The rows below give T cell receptor beta chains drawn from one sample of a study of blood T cell repertoires in COVID-19. Produced via immunoSEQ multiplex PCR; TCRdb's table is partial and in-frame only. Of roughly 66,000 clones listed, approximately 92% are singletons. Input material: peripheral blood. The receptors derive from a human donor with active COVID-19. The donor label of this sample is uncertain. Each CDR3 is given with its conserved first and last residue. The D gene is left open where the match is weak. Clone size, where shown, is once, few, many, or a class for clones that have expanded.

cdr3_nt: TGCGCCAGAGGACAGGGGACCGGGGAGCTGTTTTTT
cdr3_aa: CARGQGTGELFF
clone_size: NA
cdr3_length: 12
v_call: TRBV10-1
d_call: TRBD1
j_call: TRBJ2-2

cdr3_nt: TGTGCCAGCAGTCTAGGACAAGAGTATCAGCCCCAGCATTTT
cdr3_aa: CASSLGQEYQPQHF
clone_size: NA
cdr3_length: 14
v_call: TRBV28
d_call: NA
j_call: TRBJ1-5

cdr3_nt: TGTGCCAGCAGTTTCAATAATCAGCCCCAGCATTTT
cdr3_aa: CASSFNNQPQHF
clone_size: NA
cdr3_length: 12
v_call: TRBV12-3/TRBV12-4
d_call: NA
j_call: TRBJ1-5

cdr3_nt: TGTGCCAGCAGTCCCCTGCGGACAGAGAACTATGGCTACACCTTC
cdr3_aa: CASSPLRTENYGYTF
clone_size: NA
cdr3_length: 15
v_call: TRBV6-5
d_call: NA
j_call: TRBJ1-2

cdr3_nt: TGTGCCAGCACCATAGGGACCGGGGGCGAGCAGTACTTC
cdr3_aa: CASTIGTGGEQYF
clone_size: NA
cdr3_length: 13
v_call: TRBV5-6
d_call: NA
j_call: TRBJ2-7

cdr3_nt: TGCGCCAGCAGCCGCACCTATGCGGGGGATGGGGCCAACGTCCTGACTTTC
cdr3_aa: CASSRTYAGDGANVLTF
clone_size: NA
cdr3_length: 17
v_call: TRBV5-1
d_call: TRBD2
j_call: TRBJ2-6

cdr3_nt: TGTGCCAGCAGTTTATATGGGAGCCCCTACAATGAGCAGTTCTTC
cdr3_aa: CASSLYGSPYNEQFF
clone_size: NA
cdr3_length: 15
v_call: TRBV27
d_call: NA
j_call: TRBJ2-1

cdr3_nt: TGCGCCAGCAGTGAGTCGCCCAGCGGCGCTAGCACAGATACGCAGTATTTT
cdr3_aa: CASSESPSGASTDTQYF
clone_size: NA
cdr3_length: 17
v_call: TRBV10-1
d_call: NA
j_call: TRBJ2-3

cdr3_nt: TGTGCCAGTGGCAGGGAATACAACACTGAAGCTTTCTTT
cdr3_aa: CASGREYNTEAFF
clone_size: once
cdr3_length: 13
v_call: TRBV19
d_call: NA
j_call: TRBJ1-1

cdr3_nt: TGTGCCAGCAGCAAAGGACCGGGGGGACTGACTAATGAAAAACTGTTTTTT
cdr3_aa: CASSKGPGGLTNEKLFF
clone_size: NA
cdr3_length: 17
v_call: TRBV21-1
d_call: NA
j_call: TRBJ1-4

cdr3_nt: TGTGCCAGCAGCGTTGGGACAGGGTTTAATGAAAAACTGTTTTTT
cdr3_aa: CASSVGTGFNEKLFF
clone_size: NA
cdr3_length: 15
v_call: TRBV9
d_call: TRBD1
j_call: TRBJ1-4

cdr3_nt: TGCGCCAGCAGCTCCGGGACAGGGGGTCTCGAGCAGTACTTC
cdr3_aa: CASSSGTGGLEQYF
clone_size: NA
cdr3_length: 14
v_call: TRBV5-1
d_call: TRBD1
j_call: TRBJ2-7

cdr3_nt: TGTGCCAGTAGAGGTCGGACTAGCGAGTACAATGAGCAGTTCTTC
cdr3_aa: CASRGRTSEYNEQFF
clone_size: NA
cdr3_length: 15
v_call: TRBV19
d_call: TRBD2
j_call: TRBJ2-1

cdr3_nt: TGTGCCAGCTCACCACCAAAGACCGGGGCAGATACGCAGTATTTT
cdr3_aa: CASSPPKTGADTQYF
clone_size: once
cdr3_length: 15
v_call: TRBV18
d_call: NA
j_call: TRBJ2-3

cdr3_nt: TGTGCCAGTAGTCGGCGGGGCACAGATACGCAGTATTTT
cdr3_aa: CASSRRGTDTQYF
clone_size: NA
cdr3_length: 13
v_call: TRBV19
d_call: NA
j_call: TRBJ2-3

cdr3_nt: TGTGCCACCAGCAGAGAAGTAGGGGGTGAGCAGTTCTTC
cdr3_aa: CATSREVGGEQFF
clone_size: NA
cdr3_length: 13
v_call: TRBV15
d_call: NA
j_call: TRBJ2-1

cdr3_nt: NA
cdr3_aa: CASTSGQGGLAEAFF
clone_size: once
cdr3_length: 15
v_call: TRBV19
d_call: NA
j_call: TRBJ1-1

cdr3_nt: TGTGCCAGCAGCTCAGACGAACGGGGGAACACTGAAGCTTTCTTT
cdr3_aa: CASSSDERGNTEAFF
clone_size: NA
cdr3_length: 15
v_call: TRBV7-9
d_call: NA
j_call: TRBJ1-1

cdr3_nt: TGTGCCAGCAGATCGACAGGGTCCCCCAACTATGGCTACACCTTC
cdr3_aa: CASRSTGSPNYGYTF
clone_size: NA
cdr3_length: 15
v_call: TRBV28
d_call: TRBD1
j_call: TRBJ1-2

cdr3_nt: TGTGCCAGTAGTATAGCTGGTAGCGGGAGCCAGTGGGCCGGGGAGCTGTTTTTT
cdr3_aa: CASSIAGSGSQWAGELFF
clone_size: NA
cdr3_length: 18
v_call: TRBV19
d_call: TRBD2
j_call: TRBJ2-2

cdr3_nt: TGTGCCAGCAGCCGCGACAGGGGATTTCGAGATACGCAGTATTTT
cdr3_aa: CASSRDRGFRDTQYF
clone_size: NA
cdr3_length: 15
v_call: TRBV7-3
d_call: TRBD1
j_call: TRBJ2-3

cdr3_nt: TGTGCCAGCAGACCAGGGAGCAATCAGCCCCAGCATTTT
cdr3_aa: CASRPGSNQPQHF
clone_size: NA
cdr3_length: 13
v_call: TRBV28
d_call: NA
j_call: TRBJ1-5